A selection of T cell receptor beta chains follows, all from one sample in a study of human T cells and chemical hapten exposure. TCRdb used MiXCR to reprocess the RACE reads, holding one entry per CDR3 protein. The sample lists about 110,000 distinct CDR3 sequences; 9.2% were seen once. The sequenced sample was whole blood, obtained in connection with sensitization to the hapten diphenylcyclopropenone (DPC). All receptors derive from a woman between 40 and 50 years old with alopecia areata. Some clones in this sample may be carry-over from other donors' samples. Each CDR3 is given with its conserved first and last residue. D genes are given only for firm matches. The size field reads how often the clone was seen (once, few, many) or a class if it is expanded.

v_call	d_call	j_call	clone_size	cdr3_nt	cdr3_aa
TRBV12-3/TRBV12-4	TRBD2	TRBJ2-3	few	TGTGCCAGCAGCCTAGCGGGGGTGCGGGTAGATACGCAGTATTTT	CASSLAGVRVDTQYF
TRBV12-2	.	TRBJ2-2	many	TGTGCAAGTCGCTTAAGCGGGACTAGCGGCAACACCGGGGAGCTGTTTTTT	CASRLSGTSGNTGELFF
TRBV20-1	.	TRBJ1-2	many	TGCAGTGCCACGACCTATGGCTACACCTTC	CSATTYGYTF
TRBV14	.	TRBJ2-7	many	TGTGCCAGCAGCCAAGATAGCACCGGGAGAGGAGGCGGCGAGCAGTACTTC	CASSQDSTGRGGGEQYF
TRBV6-1	TRBD2	TRBJ2-3	many	TGTGCCAGCAGTAAACTAGCGGGGGACACAGATACGCAGTATTTT	CASSKLAGDTDTQYF
TRBV7-9	TRBD1	TRBJ1-1	many	TGTGCCAGCAGCCCCCGACAGGGGGCTTTTACTGAAGCTTTCTTT	CASSPRQGAFTEAFF
TRBV7-2	.	TRBJ1-5	many	TGTGCCAGCAGCTATCAGACCAATCAGCCCCAGCATTTT	CASSYQTNQPQHF
TRBV4-3	.	TRBJ2-3	many	TGCGCCAGCAGCCAATACGTCAGTAGCACAGATACGCAGTATTTT	CASSQYVSSTDTQYF
TRBV12-3/TRBV12-4	.	TRBJ2-3	once	TGTGCCAGCAGTTGGAGAGGATCTGGTTATAGCACAGATACGCAGTATTTT	CASSWRGSGYSTDTQYF
TRBV12-3/TRBV12-4	.	TRBJ1-5	few	TGTGCCAGCAGTTTAGTAGGCGTCAATCAGCCCCAGCATTTT	CASSLVGVNQPQHF
TRBV20-1	.	TRBJ1-5	few	TGCAGTGCTAGCTTGGGGGTGGGCCCAATAAATCAGCCCCAGCATTTT	CSASLGVGPINQPQHF
TRBV5-6	TRBD2	TRBJ2-5	few	TGTGCCAGCAGCCCACCTAGCGGGGGGGCCGCGGAGACCCAGTACTTC	CASSPPSGGAAETQYF
TRBV9	TRBD2	TRBJ2-3	few	TGTGCCAGCAGCGTAGAGACTAGCGGGGGGGCCACAGATACGCAGTATTTT	CASSVETSGGATDTQYF